The clone carrying this T cell receptor (beta chain) was counted ten times or more. Antigen unknown. This entry comes from a study of T-cell memory formation after mild COVID-19. As for the study in general: Largely, the TCR clusters proved donor specific. Study conclusions and caveats: Shrinking CD4+ clones resided mostly in CM and EM, and CD8+ ones in EMRA.

MiXCR, applied by TCRdb to the 5' RACE reads, yields one record per CDR3 protein. This sample has fewer than 550,000 distinct CDR3 sequences, with 20% found just once. The sequencing input was PBMCs or a T cell subset sorted from them (not recorded which). The clonotype was recovered from an adult woman who had mild COVID-19 (a few samples of this study predate the infection). Cell type and time point are not known.

The CDR3 DNA reads as TGTGCCAGCGGAAACCAGGGTCAGGACACCGGGGAGCTGTTTTTT. It yields the protein CASGNQGQDTGELFF. The chain uses TRBV11-3 and TRBJ2-2, with D possibly matching TRBD1 (5 bases). Germline V gene data show CDR1 as SGHNT and CDR2 as YENEEA. Trimming left V 8 bases short and J 3 bases short, with 16 bases between. This CDR3 spans 15 amino acids.